Listed below are T cell receptor beta chains from one sample, sequenced in a study of cytomegalovirus exposure and HLA in healthy donors. This table comes from immunoSEQ multiplex PCR, and its TCRdb copy is limited to in-frame clones, with some not included. The repertoire consists of 95,000 to 150,000 clones, with 70% to 90% occurring once and the leading ten covering roughly 2%. Input material: PBMCs. The source is a woman younger than 30 in good health and CMV-seronegative. CDR3s include the opening cysteine and the closing phenylalanine or tryptophan. D genes are given only for firm matches.

J,V,D,CDR3,DNA
TRBJ2-6,TRBV29-1,.,CSVEHRAYSGANVLTF,TGCAGCGTTGAACACAGGGCCTACTCTGGGGCCAACGTCCTGACTTTC
TRBJ2-7,TRBV30,TRBD2,CAGGRGGIYEQYF,TGTGCCGGGGGGCGGGGGGGTATCTACGAGCAGTACTTC
TRBJ1-5,TRBV19,.,CAAQAGFNQPQHF,TGTGCCGCCCAGGCGGGTTTCAATCAGCCCCAGCATTTT
TRBJ1-1,TRBV4-2,.,CASSQVAGWGIEAFF,TGTGCCAGCAGCCAAGTAGCAGGGTGGGGCATTGAAGCTTTCTTT
TRBJ2-2,TRBV7-2,.,CASSLARAKAVPSGELFF,TGTGCCAGCAGCTTAGCCCGGGCCAAAGCGGTTCCCAGCGGGGAGCTGTTTTTT
TRBJ2-7,TRBV9,.,CASSAQGIYEQYF,TGTGCCAGCAGCGCACAGGGTATCTACGAGCAGTACTTC
TRBJ2-3,TRBV6-5,TRBD2,CASSYLRLAGPDTQYF,TGTGCCAGCAGTTACTTGCGACTAGCGGGTCCAGATACGCAGTATTTT
TRBJ1-5,TRBV7-2,.,CASSLGGGGQPQHF,TGTGCCAGCAGCTTAGGGGGTGGAGGACAGCCCCAGCATTTT
TRBJ2-2,TRBV30,TRBD1,CAWRPGTGSGELFF,TGTGCCTGGAGACCCGGGACAGGGAGCGGGGAGCTGTTTTTT
TRBJ1-4,TRBV27,.,CASRHLQATNEKLFF,TGTGCCAGCAGGCACCTACAGGCAACTAATGAAAAACTGTTTTTT